This TCR beta chain was recovered during a study of cytomegalovirus exposure and HLA in healthy donors. Points from the study as a whole: At a 0.05 false discovery rate, a later analysis found about 17,000 TCR beta sequences to be associated with HLA alleles. In an earlier analysis, productive rearrangement rates for most beta V segments clustered near 87% or 30%.

Researchers ran the PCR with 60 Vbeta and 13 Jbeta primers. The protocol was immunoSEQ multiplex PCR, while the TCRdb copy is restricted to in-frame clones and leaves out a portion. This table holds approximately 270,000 clones, roughly 80% found once. As to this clone: Antigen unknown.

The CDR3 spans 14 residues. Germline V lookup: CDR1 ENHRY, CDR2 SYGVKD. J was trimmed by 3 bases and V by 7 bases; bases with no gene match: 7. Sequences were obtained from PBMCs. V is TRBV10-3 and J is TRBJ2-7; 9 nucleotides match TRBD1. The TCR originated in a girl aged 2 to 10 in good health and CMV-seronegative. CDR3 sequence (DNA): TGTGCCATCACACAGGACAGGGGACGCTACGAGCAGTACTTC. Its translation: CAITQDRGRYEQYF.